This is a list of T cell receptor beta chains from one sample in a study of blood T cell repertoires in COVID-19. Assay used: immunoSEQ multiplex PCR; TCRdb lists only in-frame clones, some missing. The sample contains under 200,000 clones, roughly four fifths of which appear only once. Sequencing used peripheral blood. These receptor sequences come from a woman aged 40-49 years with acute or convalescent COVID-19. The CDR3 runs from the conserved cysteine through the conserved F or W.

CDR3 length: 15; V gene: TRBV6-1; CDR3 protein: CASSESPGEPGTQYF
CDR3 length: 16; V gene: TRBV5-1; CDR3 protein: CASSLEVRAYNSPLHF
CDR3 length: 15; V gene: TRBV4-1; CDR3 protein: CASSRAPTESYEQYF
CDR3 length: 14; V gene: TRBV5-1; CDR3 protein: CASSTGTTQETQYF
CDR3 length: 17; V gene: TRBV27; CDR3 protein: CASSLIPGEMNSYEQYF
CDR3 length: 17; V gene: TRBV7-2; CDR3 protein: CASSLEGSGGRSYEQYF
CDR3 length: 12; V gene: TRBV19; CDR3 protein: CASKSGGTEQYF
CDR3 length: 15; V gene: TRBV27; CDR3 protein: CASSYFENSWSPLHF
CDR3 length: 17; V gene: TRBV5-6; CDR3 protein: CASSLARGIAGQETQYF
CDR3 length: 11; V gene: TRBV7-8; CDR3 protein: CASSLRTEAFF
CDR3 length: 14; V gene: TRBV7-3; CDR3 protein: CASSLGASTDTQYF
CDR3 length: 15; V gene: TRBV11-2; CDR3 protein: CASSLGFSEEDEQYF
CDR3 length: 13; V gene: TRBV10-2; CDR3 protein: CASRASGSYEQYF
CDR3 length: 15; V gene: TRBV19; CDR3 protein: CASSGGTAPSYEQYF
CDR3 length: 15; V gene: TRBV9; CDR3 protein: CASSVQGARGNTIYF
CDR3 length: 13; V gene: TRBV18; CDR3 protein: CASSPGRGLEQFF
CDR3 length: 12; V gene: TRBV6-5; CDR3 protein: CASTDRRNEQFF
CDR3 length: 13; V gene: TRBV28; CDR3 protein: CASGLATYNEQFF
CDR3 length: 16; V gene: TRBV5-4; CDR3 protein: CASSSELLGDISPLHF
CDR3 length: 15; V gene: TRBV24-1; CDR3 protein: CATSDPLGGSDEQFF
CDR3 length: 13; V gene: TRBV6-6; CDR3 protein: CASSDRVDTEAFF
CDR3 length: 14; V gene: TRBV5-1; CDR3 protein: CASSTSGRDNEQFF
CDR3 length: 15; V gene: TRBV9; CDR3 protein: CASSVEAGSSYEQYF